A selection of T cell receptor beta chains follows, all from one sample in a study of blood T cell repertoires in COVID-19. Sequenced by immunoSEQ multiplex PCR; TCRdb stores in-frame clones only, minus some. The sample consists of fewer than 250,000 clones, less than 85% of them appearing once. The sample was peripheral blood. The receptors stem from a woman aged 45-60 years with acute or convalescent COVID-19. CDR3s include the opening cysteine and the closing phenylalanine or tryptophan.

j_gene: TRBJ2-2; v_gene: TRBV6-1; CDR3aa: CASSENRGAIAGELFF
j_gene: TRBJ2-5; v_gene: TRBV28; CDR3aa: CASQGQETQYF
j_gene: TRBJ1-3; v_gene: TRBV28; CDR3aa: CASSFVGSGNTIYF
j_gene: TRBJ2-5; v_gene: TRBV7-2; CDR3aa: CASSLVYHLRDRDDETQYF
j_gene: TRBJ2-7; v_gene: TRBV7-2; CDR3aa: CASSLGSVSEQYF
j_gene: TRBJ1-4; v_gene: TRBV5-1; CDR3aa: CASSSGVQGEKLFF
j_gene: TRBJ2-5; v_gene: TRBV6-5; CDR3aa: CASSYRSRETQYF
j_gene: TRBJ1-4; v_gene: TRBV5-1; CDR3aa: CASTRQGPNEKLFF
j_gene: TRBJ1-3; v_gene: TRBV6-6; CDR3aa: CASTPWPLDRGNTIYF
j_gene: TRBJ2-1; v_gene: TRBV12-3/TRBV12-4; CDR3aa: CASSSSSYNEQFF
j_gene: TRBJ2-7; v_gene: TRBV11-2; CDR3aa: CASSLVGSDRAYEQYF